Each of the 16 T cell receptor beta chains below was sequenced from the same sample in a study of radiotherapy plus CTLA-4 blockade in lung cancer. Using immunoSEQ multiplex PCR, the repertoire was profiled, and TCRdb retains in-frame clones only, with some absent. The sample yields 55,000 to 65,000 clones, around 69% seen once. Specimen: peripheral blood, collected from a patient treated with radiotherapy plus ipilimumab. These receptors came from a human donor with non-small cell lung cancer who had a complete response to radiotherapy plus ipilimumab.

The rearrangement joins TRBV4-3 to TRBJ1-6; the D gene is possibly TRBD1 (6 bases). From germline, CDR1 is LGHNA and CDR2 YSLEER. CDR3 length equals 19 residues. V was shortened by 0 bases and J by 0 bases, with 15 bases between the two germline ends. CDR3 loop: CASSQEGAGLSSYNSPLHF. The CDR3, as DNA: TGCGCCAGCAGCCAAGAGGGGGCCGGCCTGAGCTCCTATAATTCACCCCTCCACTTT.

Details on this clone: Other DNA sequences in this sample translate to the same CDR3. This sequence joins TRBV7-2 and TRBJ2-3, with TRBD2 matching over 13 bases. The germline gives CDR1 SGHTA, CDR2 FQGNSA. The CDR3 extends over 14 amino acids. Trimming at V came to 3 bases and at J to 10 bases, leaving 4 bases not matched to a gene. CDR3 DNA sequence: TGTGCCAGCAGCTTCGGGACTAGCGGGGTAGCGCAGTATTTT. It translates to CASSFGTSGVAQYF.

The chain couples TRBV30 to TRBJ2-7, with TRBD2 matching over 7 bases. The CDR3 sequence is 13 residues long. With 5 bases clipped from V and 4 bases from J, the junction kept 8 bases outside the gene matches. Per germline, CDR1 GTSNPN and CDR2 SVGIG (reference sequence). CDR3: CAWGGVGYYEQYF. The CDR3 region has the DNA TGTGCCTGGGGGGGGGTCGGGTATTACGAGCAGTACTTC.

This clone showed up just once. Other nucleotide sequences in the sample specify the same CDR3. The V gene is TRBV6-6, the J gene TRBJ1-2; 9 nucleotides line up with TRBD1. The CDR3 loop spans 14 amino acids. Losses at the gene ends were 6 bases for V and 2 bases for J; bases not matched to a gene: 4. The germline CDR1 and CDR2 sequences are MNHNY and SVGAGI (reference sequence). CDR3 protein: CASSWTGANYGYTF. As DNA, the CDR3 is TGTGCCAGCAGCTGGACAGGGGCCAACTATGGCTACACCTTC.

The chain couples TRBV7-9 to TRBJ2-7, with 8 nucleotides matching TRBD2. CDR3 length: 16 amino acids. The trim removed 4 bases at V and 4 bases at J, leaving 12 bases unmatched. Germline CDR1 and CDR2: SEHNR and FQNEAQ (reference sequence). The CDR3 spells CASSSGLSGSAYEQYF. The DNA of the CDR3 is TGTGCCAGCAGCTCGGGATTAAGCGGGAGTGCTTACGAGCAGTACTTC.

The chain joins TRBV7-2 to TRBJ2-2, with D tentatively TRBD1 (5 bases). V lost 8 bases and J 5 bases, leaving 30 bases between the germline ends. This CDR3 is built from 19 residues. Germline V gene sequence: CDR1 SGHTA, CDR2 FQGNSA. For the CDR3, the DNA is TGTGCCAGCGGTACTCGTAGCCCCGTGGGCCCAAAGGGGACCGGGGAGCTGTTTTTT. Translation gives CASGTRSPVGPKGTGELFF.

J is TRBJ1-5 and V is TRBV6-4, with no clear D. This CDR3 comprises 19 residues. Trimming left V 2 bases short and J 0 bases short, with 20 bases between. Germline CDR1 is MRHNA and CDR2 is SNTAGT. The CDR3 nucleotides read TGTGCCAGCAGTGACCCTCGTCACCCCAACAATCATAGCAATCAGCCCCAGCATTTT. Translating gives CASSDPRHPNNHSNQPQHF.

This clone has a handful of counts. The V call is TRBV4-3, the J call TRBJ2-7; D may be TRBD2 (6 bases). Germline V gene sequence: CDR1 LGHNA, CDR2 YSLEER. The V end was cut by 4 bases, the J end by 2 bases, with 15 bases between. This CDR3 has 15 residues. The CDR3 DNA reads as TGCGCCAGCAGCCTCGGGACTGCCGGAGCCTACGAGCAGTACTTC. Encoded protein: CASSLGTAGAYEQYF.

A note on this clone: It is unclear where the CDR3 begins or ends on the DNA, so no DNA is shown, and the CDR3 is as TCRdb lists it. The J gene is TRBJ2-1, the V gene TRBV29-1; TRBD1 is taken as the D call from the table, unchecked against the DNA. Germline V lookup: CDR1 SQVTM, CDR2 ANQGSEA. The CDR3 totals 10 residues, both ends included. CDR3: CSVGTGSYLF.

DNA for the CDR3: TGTGCCAGCTCACGGGACAGAAACAATGAGCAGTTCTTC. Amino acid sequence: CASSRDRNNEQFF. The chain has TRBV18 and TRBJ2-1; 7 positions agree with TRBD1. Germline V gives CDR1 KGHSH, CDR2 LQKENI. This CDR3 spans 13 amino acids. Trimming at V came to 4 bases and at J to 5 bases, leaving 2 bases not matched to a gene.

J is TRBJ1-1 and V is TRBV7-3; 8 nucleotides line up with TRBD1. V lost 4 bases, J lost 5 bases, and 6 bases stayed unmatched. CDR3 length equals 14 residues. Germline-derived CDR1 and CDR2 are SGHTA and FQGTGA. The CDR3 DNA reads TGTGCCAGCAGCTCCTATTACAGGGGGACTGAAGCTTTCTTT. Amino acids: CASSSYYRGTEAFF.

The V gene is TRBV18, the J gene TRBJ2-1; no definite D call. This CDR3 region has 16 residues. V lost 0 bases and J lost 3, with 12 bases in between. The germline V gene has CDR1 KGHSH and CDR2 LQKENI. CDR3: CASSPPGSANYNEQFF. The CDR3, as DNA: TGTGCCAGCTCACCACCCGGGTCAGCTAACTACAATGAGCAGTTCTTC.

This clone has just a few counts. The rearrangement links TRBV18 to TRBJ1-1; no clear D. Per the germline V gene, CDR1 is KGHSH and CDR2 is LQKENI. The CDR3 runs 15 residues. Deletions cut 2 bases from V and 0 bases from J, with 10 bases between. CDR3 in amino acids: CASSPFEAVNTEAFF. The CDR3 DNA follows: TGTGCCAGCTCACCATTCGAGGCAGTGAACACTGAAGCTTTCTTT.

This chain connects TRBV5-1 to TRBJ1-1, with unresolved D. The CDR3 sequence is 14 residues long. Per germline, CDR1 SGHRS and CDR2 YFSETQ. V was pared by 3 bases and J by 1 base, with 10 bases between. The CDR3 reads CASSSAQPNTEAFF. CDR3 sequence (DNA): TGCGCCAGCAGCTCCGCACAGCCGAACACTGAAGCTTTCTTT.

The chain employs TRBV9 and TRBJ2-5; D gene uncertain. Germline V gives CDR1 SGDLS, CDR2 YYNGEE. The CDR3 consists of 17 residues. The V end lost 0 bases, the J end lost 2 bases, and 17 bases lay between the germline ends. The CDR3 nucleotides are TGTGCCAGCAGCGTAGCTAGAGGCCTGTCAACGCAAGAGACCCAGTACTTC. Its protein product is CASSVARGLSTQETQYF.

This clone was counted between two and nine times. The J gene is TRBJ2-7, the V gene TRBV4-1; 7 bases align to TRBD2. The CDR3 sequence is 15 residues long. From germline, CDR1 is MGHRA and CDR2 YSYEKL. V lost 0 bases to trimming and J lost 4 bases; unmatched junction nucleotides: 6. This CDR3 is CASSQEVAGSYEQYF. CDR3 DNA sequence: TGCGCCAGCAGCCAAGAAGTAGCGGGCTCTTACGAGCAGTACTTC.